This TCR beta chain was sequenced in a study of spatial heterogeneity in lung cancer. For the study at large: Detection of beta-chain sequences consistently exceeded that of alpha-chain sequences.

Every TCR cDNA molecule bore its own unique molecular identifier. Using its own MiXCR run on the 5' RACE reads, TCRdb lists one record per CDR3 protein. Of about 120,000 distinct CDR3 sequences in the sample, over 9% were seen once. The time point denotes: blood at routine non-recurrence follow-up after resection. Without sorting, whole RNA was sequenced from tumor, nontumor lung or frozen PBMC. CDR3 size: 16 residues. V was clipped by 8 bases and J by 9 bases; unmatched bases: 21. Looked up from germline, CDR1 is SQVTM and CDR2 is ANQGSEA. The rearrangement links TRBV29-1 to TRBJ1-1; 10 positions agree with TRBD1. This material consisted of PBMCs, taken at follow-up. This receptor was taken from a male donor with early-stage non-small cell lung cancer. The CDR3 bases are TGCAGCTCCAATACAGGGACAGGGGCCTCCCTCTCCAAAGCTTTCTTT. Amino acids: CSSNTGTGASLSKAFF.